One T cell receptor beta chain is described in this entry. This clonotype was seen at least ten times. The specificity of this receptor is unknown. No per-base quality is available; no much larger clone lies one base away. These reads were obtained on an Illumina HiSeq 2500. TCR beta libraries were prepared by quantitative 5'-RACE with molecular barcodes. The study's processing was this. Disease-linked TCR variants were identified with a new computational method built on a probabilistic model of VDJ rearrangement. Clones were called with MiXCR by TCRdb after fastp trimmed the public reads at Q25, and only in-frame beta chains were retained. Every CDR3 protein is listed once, alongside the most common genes and DNA of its rows. TCRdb, not the original authors, processed these V and J calls. The sample table lists about 130,000 distinct CDR3 sequences, around 7% of them with a count of one. The ten largest make up more than 10% of the sample.

This record belongs to a study of CD8 T cells in ankylosing spondylitis (TCRdb year 2017). Regarding the study in general: The study profiled T cell receptor beta repertoires in healthy donors and ankylosing spondylitis patients to find disease-linked TCR variants. In total, the full study cohort was made up of 110 or so healthy donors and 25 ankylosing spondylitis patients. Peripheral blood was sampled, and synovial fluid was additionally collected from ankylosing spondylitis patients. Here is what the overall study found, with its caveats: Blood from ankylosing spondylitis patients appeared to be characterized by a TCR beta motif made up of seven or eight highly homologous amino acid variants. In peripheral blood, the disease-linked clones were found at relatively low frequencies and had a CD8+ phenotype. Some motif variants had previously been reported in the synovial fluid and blood of reactive arthritis patients, which suggests shared mechanisms of disease initiation. The disease-linked clones were reported as significantly enriched in matched synovial fluid samples from ankylosing spondylitis patients.

Reading the germline V gene gives CDR1 MNHEY and CDR2 SVGAGI. The CDR3, cysteine through phenylalanine, is 17 amino acids long. The DNA shown is the 51-base CDR3, in frame from base 1. The germline V end is reduced by 5 bases and the J end by 4 bases; junction bases left unmatched: 15. The source is a male donor with ankylosing spondylitis or in good health (not recorded which). The chain employs TRBV6-5 and TRBJ2-5; 8 central bases correspond to TRBD2. Sequenced: blood, either unsorted or a sorted T cell fraction (not recorded which). Read as DNA, the sequence is TGTGCCAGCAGTACTTTTGCGGGGGGTAGATATATAGAGACCCAGTACTTC. It translates as CASSTFAGGRYIETQYF.